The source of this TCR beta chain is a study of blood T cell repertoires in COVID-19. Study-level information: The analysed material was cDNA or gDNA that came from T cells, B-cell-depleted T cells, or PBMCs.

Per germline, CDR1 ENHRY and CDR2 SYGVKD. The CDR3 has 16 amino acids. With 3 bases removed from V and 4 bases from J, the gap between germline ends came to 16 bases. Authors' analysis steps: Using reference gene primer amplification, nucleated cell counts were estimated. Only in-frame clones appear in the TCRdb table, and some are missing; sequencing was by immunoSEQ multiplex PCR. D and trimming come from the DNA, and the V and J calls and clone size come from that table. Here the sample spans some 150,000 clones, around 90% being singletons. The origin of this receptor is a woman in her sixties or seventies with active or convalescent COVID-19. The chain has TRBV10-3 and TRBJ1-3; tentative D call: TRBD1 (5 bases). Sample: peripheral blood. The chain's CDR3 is CAISDLGGESGNTIYF. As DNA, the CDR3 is TGTGCCATCAGTGATCTTGGAGGGGAGTCAGGAAACACCATATATTTT.